This T cell receptor (beta chain) originates from a study of blood T cells in healthy people across ages. Next came a second PCR, run for about 6 to 12 cycles, which used a sample-barcoded 5' primer along with a J-beta primer mix. TCRdb ran MiXCR on the 5' RACE reads and lists one entry per CDR3 protein. The sample has approximately 850,000 distinct CDR3 sequences; roughly 44% are singletons. A few counts support this clonotype. The target antigen is unknown. CDR1 and CDR2 (germline): GTSNPN, SVGIG (reference sequence). V lost 4 bases and J 0 bases, leaving 13 bases between the germline ends. The length of the CDR3 is 14 residues. Study outcomes and limitations: No one knew whether donors had CMV, which possibly confounded expanded clonotype changes.

Sequencing was performed on blood. V and J are TRBV30 and TRBJ2-7; possible D gene TRBD1, 6 bases. This clonotype originated in a man in his fifties or sixties in good health. The CDR3 nucleotides read TGTGCCTGGAAGGACAGAGGGAGCTCCTACGAGCAGTACTTC. This gives the protein CAWKDRGSSYEQYF.